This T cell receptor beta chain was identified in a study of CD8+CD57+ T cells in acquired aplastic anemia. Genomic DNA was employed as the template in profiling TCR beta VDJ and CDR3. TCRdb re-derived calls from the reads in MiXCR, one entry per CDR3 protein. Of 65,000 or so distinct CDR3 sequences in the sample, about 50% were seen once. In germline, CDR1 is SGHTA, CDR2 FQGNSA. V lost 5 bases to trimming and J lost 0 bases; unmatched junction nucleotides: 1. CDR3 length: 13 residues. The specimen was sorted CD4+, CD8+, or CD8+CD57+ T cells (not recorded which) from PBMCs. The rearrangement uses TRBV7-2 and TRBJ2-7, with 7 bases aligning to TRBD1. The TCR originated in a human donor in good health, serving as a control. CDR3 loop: CASSRDSSYEQYV. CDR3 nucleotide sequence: TGTGCCAGCAGCCGGGACAGCTCCTACGAGCAGTACGTC.